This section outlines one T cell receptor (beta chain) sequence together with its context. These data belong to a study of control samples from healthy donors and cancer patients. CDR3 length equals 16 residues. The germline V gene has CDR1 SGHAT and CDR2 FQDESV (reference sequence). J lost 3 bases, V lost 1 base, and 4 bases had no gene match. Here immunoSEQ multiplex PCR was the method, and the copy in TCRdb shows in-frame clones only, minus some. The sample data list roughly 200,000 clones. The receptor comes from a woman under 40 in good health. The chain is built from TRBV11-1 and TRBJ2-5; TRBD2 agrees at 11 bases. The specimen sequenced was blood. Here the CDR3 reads CASSLELAGGEETQYF. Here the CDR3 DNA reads TGTGCCAGCAGCTTAGAGCTAGCGGGGGGAGAAGAGACCCAGTACTTC.